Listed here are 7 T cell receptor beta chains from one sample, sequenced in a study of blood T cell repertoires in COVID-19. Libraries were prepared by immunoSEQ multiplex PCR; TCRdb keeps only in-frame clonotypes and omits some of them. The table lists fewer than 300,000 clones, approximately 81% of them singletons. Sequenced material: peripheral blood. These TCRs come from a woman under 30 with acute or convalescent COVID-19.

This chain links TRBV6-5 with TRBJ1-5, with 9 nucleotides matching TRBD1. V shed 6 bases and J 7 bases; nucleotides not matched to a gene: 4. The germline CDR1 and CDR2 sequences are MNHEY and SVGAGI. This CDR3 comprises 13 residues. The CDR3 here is CASRQDRGQPQHF. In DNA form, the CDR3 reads TGTGCCAGCAGACAGGACAGGGGCCAGCCCCAGCATTTT.

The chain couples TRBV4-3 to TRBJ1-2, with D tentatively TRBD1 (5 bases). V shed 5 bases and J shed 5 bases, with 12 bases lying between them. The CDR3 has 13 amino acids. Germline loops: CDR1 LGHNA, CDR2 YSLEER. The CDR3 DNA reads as TGCGCCAGCAGCGCAAGGGGAGGATATGGCTACACCTTC. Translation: CASSARGGYGYTF.

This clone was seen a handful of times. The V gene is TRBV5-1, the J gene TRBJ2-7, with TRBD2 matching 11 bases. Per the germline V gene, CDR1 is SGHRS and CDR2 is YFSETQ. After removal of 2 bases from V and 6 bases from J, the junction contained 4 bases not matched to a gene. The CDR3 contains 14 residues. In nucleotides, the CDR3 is TGCGCCAGCAGCTTACGACTAGCGGGAAGCGAGCAGTACTTC. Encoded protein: CASSLRLAGSEQYF.

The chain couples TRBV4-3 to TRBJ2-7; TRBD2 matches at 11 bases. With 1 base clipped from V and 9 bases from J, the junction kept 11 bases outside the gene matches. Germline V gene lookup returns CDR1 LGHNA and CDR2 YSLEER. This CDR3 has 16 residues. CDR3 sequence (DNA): TGCGCCAGCAGCCAAGGGGCGGCTAGCGGGAGGCATGGGCAGTACTTC. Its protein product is CASSQGAASGRHGQYF.

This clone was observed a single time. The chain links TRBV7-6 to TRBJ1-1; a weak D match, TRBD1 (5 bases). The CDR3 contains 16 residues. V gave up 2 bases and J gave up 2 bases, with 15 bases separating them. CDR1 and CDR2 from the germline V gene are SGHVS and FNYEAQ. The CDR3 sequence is CASSLSPFRTNTEAFF. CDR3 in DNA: TGTGCCAGCAGCTTATCACCGTTCAGGACAAACACTGAAGCTTTCTTT.

CDR3 sequence: CASSPDFANEQFF. CDR3 DNA sequence: TGTGCCAGCAGCCCCGACTTTGCTAATGAGCAGTTCTTC. The chain carries TRBV5-6 and TRBJ2-1; D is ambiguous. Germline V lookup: CDR1 SGHDT, CDR2 YYEEEE. V lost 4 bases and J 7 bases, leaving 12 bases between the germline ends. The CDR3 totals 13 residues. Looking up the rest from reference TRBV5-6 and TRBJ2-1 gives the full variable domain: DAGVTQSPTHLIKTRGQQVTLRCSPKSGHDTVSWYQQALGQGPQFIFQYYEEEERQRGNFPDRFSGHQFPNYSSELNVNALLLGDSALYLCASSPDFANEQFFGPGTRLTVL.

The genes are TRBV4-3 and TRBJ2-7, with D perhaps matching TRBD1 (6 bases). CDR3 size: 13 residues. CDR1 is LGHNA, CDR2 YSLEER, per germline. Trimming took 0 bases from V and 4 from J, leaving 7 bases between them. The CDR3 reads CASSQEGGYEQYF. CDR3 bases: TGCGCCAGCAGCCAAGAAGGGGGATACGAGCAGTACTTC.